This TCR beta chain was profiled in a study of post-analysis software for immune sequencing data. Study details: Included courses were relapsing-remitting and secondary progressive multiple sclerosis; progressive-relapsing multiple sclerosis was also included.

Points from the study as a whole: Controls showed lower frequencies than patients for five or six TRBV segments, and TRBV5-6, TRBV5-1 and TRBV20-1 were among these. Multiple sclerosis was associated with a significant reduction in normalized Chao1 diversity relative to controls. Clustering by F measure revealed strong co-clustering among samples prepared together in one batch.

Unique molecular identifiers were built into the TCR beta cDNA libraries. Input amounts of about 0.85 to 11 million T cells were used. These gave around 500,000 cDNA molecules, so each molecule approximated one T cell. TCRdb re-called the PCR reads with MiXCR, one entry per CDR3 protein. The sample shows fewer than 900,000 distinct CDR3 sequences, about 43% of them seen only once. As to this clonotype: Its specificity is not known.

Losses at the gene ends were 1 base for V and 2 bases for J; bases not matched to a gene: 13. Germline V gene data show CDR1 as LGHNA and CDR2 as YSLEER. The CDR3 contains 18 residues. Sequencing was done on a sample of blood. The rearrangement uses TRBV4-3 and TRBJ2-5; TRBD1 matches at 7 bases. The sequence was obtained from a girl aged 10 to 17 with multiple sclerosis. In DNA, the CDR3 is TGCGCCAGCAGCCAAGGGTGGTCAGCGACAGGGAGTCAAGAGACCCAGTACTTC. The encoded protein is CASSQGWSATGSQETQYF.